This passage covers 6 T cell receptor beta chains from one sample sequenced in a study of vaccination and CD4 T cells after COVID-19. These receptors are not linked to any known antigen. Cultured CD4+ T cells had their DNA profiled by the Oncomine TCR Beta short-read assay. MiXCR, run by TCRdb on the PCR reads, gives a single entry per CDR3 protein. The sample contains 4,000 to 4,500 distinct CDR3 sequences, about 26% of which appear only once. Treatment: approximately nine-day PBMC culture with coronavirus spike peptide pools or control peptides (ViraFEST assay). The sequencing sample was made of CD4+ T cells from blood, cultured in vitro. All receptors derive from a human donor who had recovered from COVID-19.

In this sample, this clonotype turned up a few times. V and J are TRBV5-4 and TRBJ1-3; D not certain. Germline V CDR1 and CDR2: SGHNT, YYREEE (reference sequence). CDR3 length: 14 residues. V lost 4 bases to trimming and J lost 0 bases, with 8 bases between them. The CDR3, as DNA: TGTGCCAGCAGCCCCGAGGGCTCTGGAAACACCATATATTTT. This sequence encodes CASSPEGSGNTIYF.

As to this clonotype: Possible read error: a much larger clone is one base away. The V call is TRBV27, the J call TRBJ1-1; 8 bases agree with TRBD1. Germline V lookup: CDR1 MNHEY, CDR2 SMNVEV (reference sequence). CDR3 size: 14 residues. CDR3 in amino acids: CASGVQGGGTETFF. As DNA, the CDR3 is TGTGCCAGCGGGGTACAGGGGGGAGGAACTGAAACTTTCTTT.

Only a few counts were recorded for this clonotype. The chain links TRBV5-4 to TRBJ1-2; D may be TRBD1 (6 bases). The CDR3 consists of 16 residues. Germline V gene sequence: CDR1 SGHNT, CDR2 YYREEE (reference sequence). V was pared by 3 bases and J by 1 base, with 16 bases between. The CDR3 nucleotides are TGTGCCAGCAGCTCCGGGACGGCCAGGGGTAACTATGGCTACACCTTC. Encoded protein: CASSSGTARGNYGYTF.

The chain is built from TRBV20-1 and TRBJ2-3; 7 positions agree with TRBD2. Germline assignment: CDR1 DFQATT and CDR2 SNEGSKA (reference sequence). The CDR3 sequence is 13 residues long. The V gene end was trimmed by 0 bases and the J gene end by 9 bases; junction bases not matched to a gene: 6. The CDR3 DNA follows: TGCAGTGCTAGAGATCCAGCGGGGCCAACGCAGTATTTT. As protein: CSARDPAGPTQYF.

About this clonotype itself: Since a much larger clone is just one base distant, this may be a read error. Here the CDR3 omits its conserved ending phenylalanine or tryptophan, so a read error is the likely source. The gene calls are TRBV24-1 and TRBJ2-7, with D possibly TRBD2 on 5 matching bases. The CDR3 has 15 residues. Trimming took 8 bases from V and 2 from J, leaving 18 bases between them. Looked up from germline, CDR1 is KGHDR and CDR2 is SFDVKD. The CDR3 is CATIRGLYWPYEQYL. CDR3 coding DNA: TGTGCCACCATAAGAGGACTTTACTGGCCCTACGAGCAGTACCTC.

The chain is built from TRBV10-3 and TRBJ2-2; a weak D match, TRBD2 (6 bases). The CDR3 extends over 12 amino acids. CDR1 is ENHRY and CDR2 is SYGVKD in the germline V gene. V shed 4 bases and J shed 6 bases, with 6 bases lying between them. The DNA for the CDR3 is TGTGCCATCAGTGGGGGGGCCGGGGAGCTGTTTTTT. It encodes CAISGGAGELFF.